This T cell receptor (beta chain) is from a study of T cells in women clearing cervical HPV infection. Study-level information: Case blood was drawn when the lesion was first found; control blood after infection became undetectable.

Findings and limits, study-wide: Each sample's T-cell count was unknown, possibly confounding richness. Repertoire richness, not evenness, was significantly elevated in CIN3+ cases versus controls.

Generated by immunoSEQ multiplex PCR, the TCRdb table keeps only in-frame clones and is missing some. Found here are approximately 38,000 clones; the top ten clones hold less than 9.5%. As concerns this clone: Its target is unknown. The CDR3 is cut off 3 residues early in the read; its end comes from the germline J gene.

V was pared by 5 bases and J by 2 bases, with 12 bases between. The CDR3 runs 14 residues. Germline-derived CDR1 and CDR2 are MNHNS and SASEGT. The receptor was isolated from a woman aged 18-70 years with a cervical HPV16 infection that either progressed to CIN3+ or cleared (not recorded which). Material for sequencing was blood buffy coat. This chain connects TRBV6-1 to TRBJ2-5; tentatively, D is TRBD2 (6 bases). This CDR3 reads CASSKGTLQETQYF. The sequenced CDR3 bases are TGTGCCAGCAGTAAAGGGACTTTACAAGAGACC.